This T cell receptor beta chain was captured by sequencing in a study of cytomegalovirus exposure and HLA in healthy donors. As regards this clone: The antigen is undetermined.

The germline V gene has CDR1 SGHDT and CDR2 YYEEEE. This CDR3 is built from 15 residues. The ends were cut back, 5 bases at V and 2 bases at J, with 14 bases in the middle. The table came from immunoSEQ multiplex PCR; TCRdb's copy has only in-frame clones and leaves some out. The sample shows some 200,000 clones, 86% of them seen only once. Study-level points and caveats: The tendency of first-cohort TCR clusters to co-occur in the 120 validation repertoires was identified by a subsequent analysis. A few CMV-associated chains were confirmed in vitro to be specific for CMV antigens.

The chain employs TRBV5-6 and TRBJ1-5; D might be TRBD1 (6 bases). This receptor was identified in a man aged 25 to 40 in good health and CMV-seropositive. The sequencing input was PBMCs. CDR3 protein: CASSLVGAGNQPQHF. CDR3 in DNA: TGTGCCAGCAGTCTGGTGGGGGCGGGCAATCAGCCCCAGCATTTT. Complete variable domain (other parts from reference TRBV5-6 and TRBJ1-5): DAGVTQSPTHLIKTRGQQVTLRCSPKSGHDTVSWYQQALGQGPQFIFQYYEEEERQRGNFPDRFSGHQFPNYSSELNVNALLLGDSALYLCASSLVGAGNQPQHFGDGTRLSIL.